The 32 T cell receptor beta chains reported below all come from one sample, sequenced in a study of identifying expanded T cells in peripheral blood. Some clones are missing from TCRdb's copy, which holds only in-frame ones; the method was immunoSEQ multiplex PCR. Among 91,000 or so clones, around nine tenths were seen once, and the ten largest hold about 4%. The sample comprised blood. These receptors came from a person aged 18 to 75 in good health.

The CDR3 region is CASSPRSNDVGSYEQYF. The CDR3 DNA sequence: TGTGCCAGCAGCCCCCGATCCAACGACGTAGGCTCCTACGAGCAGTACTTC. This chain links TRBV7-9 with TRBJ2-7; D gene uncertain. This CDR3 has 17 amino acids. Germline V lookup: CDR1 SEHNR, CDR2 FQNEAQ (reference sequence). V lost 5 bases, J lost 0 bases, and 20 bases lay in between.

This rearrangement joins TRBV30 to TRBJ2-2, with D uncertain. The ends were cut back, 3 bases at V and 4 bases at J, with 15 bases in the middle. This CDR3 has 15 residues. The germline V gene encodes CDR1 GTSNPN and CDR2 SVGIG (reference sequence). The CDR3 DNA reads TGTGCCTGGAGGACCCGACCACATTCCACCGGGGAGCTGTTTTTT. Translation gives CAWRTRPHSTGELFF.

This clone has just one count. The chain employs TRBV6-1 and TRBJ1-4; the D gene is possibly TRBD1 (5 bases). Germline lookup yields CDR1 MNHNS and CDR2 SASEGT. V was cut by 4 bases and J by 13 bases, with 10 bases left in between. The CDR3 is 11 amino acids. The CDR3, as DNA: TGTGCCAGCAGTGGACAGACAGTACTGTTTTTT. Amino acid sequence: CASSGQTVLFF.

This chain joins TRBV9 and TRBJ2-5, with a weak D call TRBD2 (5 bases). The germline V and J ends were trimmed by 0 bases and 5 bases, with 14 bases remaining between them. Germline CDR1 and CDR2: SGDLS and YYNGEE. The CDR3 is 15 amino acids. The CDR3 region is CASSVGWGALETQYF. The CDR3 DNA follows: TGTGCCAGCAGCGTAGGTTGGGGAGCGCTCGAGACCCAGTACTTC.

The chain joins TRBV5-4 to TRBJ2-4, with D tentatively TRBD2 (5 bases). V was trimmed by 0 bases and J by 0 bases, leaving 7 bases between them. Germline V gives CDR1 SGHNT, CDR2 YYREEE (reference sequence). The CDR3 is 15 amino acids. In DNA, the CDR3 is TGTGCCAGCAGCTTGGAGAGCGGAGCCAAAAACATTCAGTACTTC. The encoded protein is CASSLESGAKNIQYF.

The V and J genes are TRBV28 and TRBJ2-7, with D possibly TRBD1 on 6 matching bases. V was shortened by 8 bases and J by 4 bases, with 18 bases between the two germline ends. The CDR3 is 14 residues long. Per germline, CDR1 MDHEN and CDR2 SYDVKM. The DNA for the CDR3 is TGTGCCAGCTCTATCAGGGACACGAGTTACGAGCAGTACTTC. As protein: CASSIRDTSYEQYF. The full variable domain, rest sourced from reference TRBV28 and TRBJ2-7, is DVKVTQSSRYLVKRTGEKVFLECVQDMDHENMFWYRQDPGLGLRLIYFSYDVKMKEKGDIPEGYSVSREKKERFSLILESASTNQTSMYLCASSIRDTSYEQYFGPGTRLTVT.

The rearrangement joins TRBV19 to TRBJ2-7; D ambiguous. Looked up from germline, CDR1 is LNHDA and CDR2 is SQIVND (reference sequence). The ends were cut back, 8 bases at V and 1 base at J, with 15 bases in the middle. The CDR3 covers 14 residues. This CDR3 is CASSFDFGSYEQYF. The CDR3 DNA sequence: TGTGCCAGTTCTTTCGATTTCGGATCCTACGAGCAGTACTTC.

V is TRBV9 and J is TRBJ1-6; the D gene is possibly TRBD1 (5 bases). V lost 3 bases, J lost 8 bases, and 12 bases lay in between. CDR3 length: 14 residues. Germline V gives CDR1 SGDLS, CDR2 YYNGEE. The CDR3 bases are TGTGCCAGCAGCGACGGGACGGGTGATTCACCCCTCCACTTT. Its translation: CASSDGTGDSPLHF.

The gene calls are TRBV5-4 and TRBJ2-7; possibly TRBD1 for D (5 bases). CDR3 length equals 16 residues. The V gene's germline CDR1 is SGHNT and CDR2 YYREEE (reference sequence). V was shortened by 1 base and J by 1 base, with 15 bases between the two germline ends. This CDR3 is CASSLMRQGRSYEQYF. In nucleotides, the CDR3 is TGTGCCAGCAGCTTGATGCGCCAGGGTAGGTCCTACGAGCAGTACTTC.

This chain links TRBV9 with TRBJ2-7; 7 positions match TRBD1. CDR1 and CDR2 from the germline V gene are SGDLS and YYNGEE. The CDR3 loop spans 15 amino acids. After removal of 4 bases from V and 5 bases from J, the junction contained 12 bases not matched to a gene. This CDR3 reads CASSSRDRPYHEQYF. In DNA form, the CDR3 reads TGTGCCAGCAGCTCCCGGGACAGACCCTATCACGAGCAGTACTTC.

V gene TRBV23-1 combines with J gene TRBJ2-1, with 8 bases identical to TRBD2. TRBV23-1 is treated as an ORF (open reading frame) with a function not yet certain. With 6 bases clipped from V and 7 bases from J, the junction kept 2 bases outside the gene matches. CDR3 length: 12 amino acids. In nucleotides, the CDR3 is TGCGCCAGCAGGGGACTAGTAAATGAGCAGTTCTTC. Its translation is CASRGLVNEQFF.

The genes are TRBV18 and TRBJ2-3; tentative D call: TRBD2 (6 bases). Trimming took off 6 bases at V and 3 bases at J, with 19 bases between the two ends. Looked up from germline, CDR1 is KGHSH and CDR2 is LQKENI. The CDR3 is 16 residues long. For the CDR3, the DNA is TGTGCCAGCTCGCCGCGGGGACGTAGAGCTACAGATACGCAGTATTTT. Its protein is CASSPRGRRATDTQYF.

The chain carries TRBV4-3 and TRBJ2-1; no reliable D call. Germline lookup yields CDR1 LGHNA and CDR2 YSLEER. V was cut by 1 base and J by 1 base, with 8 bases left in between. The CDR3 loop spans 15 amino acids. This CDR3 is CASSQGPRSYNEQFF. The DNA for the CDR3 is TGCGCCAGCAGCCAAGGCCCTCGGTCCTACAATGAGCAGTTCTTC.

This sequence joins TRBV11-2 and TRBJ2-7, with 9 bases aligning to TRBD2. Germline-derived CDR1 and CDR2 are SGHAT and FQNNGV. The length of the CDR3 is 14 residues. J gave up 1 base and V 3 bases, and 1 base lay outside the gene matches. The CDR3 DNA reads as TGTGCCAGCAGCTTGGCGGGAGGGTCCTACGAGCAGTACTTC. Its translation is CASSLAGGSYEQYF. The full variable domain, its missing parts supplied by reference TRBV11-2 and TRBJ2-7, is EAGVAQSPRYKIIEKRQSVAFWCNPISGHATLYWYQQILGQGPKLLIQFQNNGVVDDSQLPKDRFSAERLKGVDSTLKIQPAKLEDSAVYLCASSLAGGSYEQYFGPGTRLTVT.

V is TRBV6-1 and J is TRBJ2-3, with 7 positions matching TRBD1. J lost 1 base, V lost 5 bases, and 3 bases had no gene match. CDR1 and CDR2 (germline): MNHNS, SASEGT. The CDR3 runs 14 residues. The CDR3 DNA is TGTGCCAGCAGTCGGGACAGCCGCACAGATACGCAGTATTTT. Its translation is CASSRDSRTDTQYF.

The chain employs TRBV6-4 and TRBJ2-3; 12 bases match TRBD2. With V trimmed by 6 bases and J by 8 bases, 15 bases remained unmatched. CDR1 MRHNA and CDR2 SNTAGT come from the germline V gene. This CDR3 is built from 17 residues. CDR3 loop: CASSSNPSGGAFSTQYF. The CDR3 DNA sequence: TGTGCCAGCAGCTCCAACCCTAGCGGGGGGGCGTTCAGTACGCAGTATTTT.

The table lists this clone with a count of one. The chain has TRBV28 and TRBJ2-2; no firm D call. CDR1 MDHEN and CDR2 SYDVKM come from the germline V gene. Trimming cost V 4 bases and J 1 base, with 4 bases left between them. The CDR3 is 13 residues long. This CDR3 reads CASSSGNTGELFF. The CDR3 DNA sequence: TGTGCCAGCAGTTCCGGGAACACCGGGGAGCTGTTTTTT. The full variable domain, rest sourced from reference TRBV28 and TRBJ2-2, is DVKVTQSSRYLVKRTGEKVFLECVQDMDHENMFWYRQDPGLGLRLIYFSYDVKMKEKGDIPEGYSVSREKKERFSLILESASTNQTSMYLCASSSGNTGELFFGEGSRLTVL.

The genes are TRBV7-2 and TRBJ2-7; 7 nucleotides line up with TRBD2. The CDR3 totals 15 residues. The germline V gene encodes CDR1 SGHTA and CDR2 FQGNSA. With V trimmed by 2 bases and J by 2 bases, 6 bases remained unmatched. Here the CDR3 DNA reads TGTGCCAGCAGCTTATGGGGGGGTCCTACCTACGAGCAGTACTTC. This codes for CASSLWGGPTYEQYF. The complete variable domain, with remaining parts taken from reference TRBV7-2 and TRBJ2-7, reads GAGVSQSPSNKVTEKGKDVELRCDPISGHTALYWYRQSLGQGLEFLIYFQGNSAPDKSGLPSDRFSAERTGGSVSTLTIQRTQQEDSAVYLCASSLWGGPTYEQYFGPGTRLTVT.

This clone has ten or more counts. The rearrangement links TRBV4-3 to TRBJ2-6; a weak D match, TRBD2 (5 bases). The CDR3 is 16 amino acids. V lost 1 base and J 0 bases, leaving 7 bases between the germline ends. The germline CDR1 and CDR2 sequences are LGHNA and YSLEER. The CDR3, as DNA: TGCGCCAGCAGCCAAGCACGGGGCTCTGGGGCCAACGTCCTGACTTTC. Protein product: CASSQARGSGANVLTF.

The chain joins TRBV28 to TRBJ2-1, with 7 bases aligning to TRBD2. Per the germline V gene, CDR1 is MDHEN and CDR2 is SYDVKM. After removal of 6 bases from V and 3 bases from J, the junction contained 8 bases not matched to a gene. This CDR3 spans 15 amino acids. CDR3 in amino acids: CASRGGVSGYNEQFF. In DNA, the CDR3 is TGTGCCAGCAGGGGGGGGGTATCGGGCTACAATGAGCAGTTCTTC. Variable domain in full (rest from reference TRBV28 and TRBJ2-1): DVKVTQSSRYLVKRTGEKVFLECVQDMDHENMFWYRQDPGLGLRLIYFSYDVKMKEKGDIPEGYSVSREKKERFSLILESASTNQTSMYLCASRGGVSGYNEQFFGPGTRLTVL.

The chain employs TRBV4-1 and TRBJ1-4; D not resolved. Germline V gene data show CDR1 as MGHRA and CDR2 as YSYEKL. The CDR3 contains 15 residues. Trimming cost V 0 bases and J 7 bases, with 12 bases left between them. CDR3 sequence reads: CASSQEPGLSEKLFF. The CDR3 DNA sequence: TGCGCCAGCAGCCAAGAACCCGGCCTCAGTGAAAAACTGTTTTTT.

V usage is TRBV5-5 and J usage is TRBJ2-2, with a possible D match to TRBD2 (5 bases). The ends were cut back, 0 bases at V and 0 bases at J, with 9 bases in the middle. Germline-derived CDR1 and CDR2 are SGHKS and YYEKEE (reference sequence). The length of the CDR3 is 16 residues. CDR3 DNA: TGTGCCAGCAGCTTGGAGGGAGATCCGAACACCGGGGAGCTGTTTTTT. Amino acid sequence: CASSLEGDPNTGELFF.

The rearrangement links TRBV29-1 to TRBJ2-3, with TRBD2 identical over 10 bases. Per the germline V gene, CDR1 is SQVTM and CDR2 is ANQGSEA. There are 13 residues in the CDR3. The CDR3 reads CRVAGGNTDTQYF. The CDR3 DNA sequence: TGCAGAGTAGCGGGGGGAAACACAGATACGCAGTATTTT.

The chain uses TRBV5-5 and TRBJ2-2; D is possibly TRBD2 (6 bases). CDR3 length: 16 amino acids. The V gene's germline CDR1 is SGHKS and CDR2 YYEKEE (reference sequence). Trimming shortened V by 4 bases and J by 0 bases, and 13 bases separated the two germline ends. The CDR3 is CASSLGPGANTGELFF. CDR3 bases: TGTGCCAGCAGCCTTGGACCGGGGGCGAACACCGGGGAGCTGTTTTTT.

CDR3 residues: CASSPIGQTQETQYF. Here the CDR3 DNA reads TGTGCCAGCAGCCCAATTGGACAGACACAAGAGACCCAGTACTTC. The chain carries TRBV7-9 and TRBJ2-5; D possibly corresponds to TRBD1 (6 bases). V lost 5 bases, J lost 2 bases, and 15 bases lay in between. Looked up from germline, CDR1 is SEHNR and CDR2 is FQNEAQ (reference sequence). This CDR3 has 15 residues. Variable domain in full (rest from reference TRBV7-9 and TRBJ2-5): DTGVSQNPRHKITKRGQNVTFRCDPISEHNRLYWYRQTLGQGPEFLTYFQNEAQLEKSRLLSDRFSAERPKGSFSTLEIQRTEQGDSAMYLCASSPIGQTQETQYFGPGTRLLVL.

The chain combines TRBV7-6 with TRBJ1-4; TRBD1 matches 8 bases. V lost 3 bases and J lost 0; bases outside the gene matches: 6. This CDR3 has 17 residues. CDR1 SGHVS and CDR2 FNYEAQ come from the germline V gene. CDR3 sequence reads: CASSLSGTGATNEKLFF. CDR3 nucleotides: TGTGCCAGCAGCTTGTCCGGGACAGGTGCAACTAATGAAAAACTGTTTTTT.

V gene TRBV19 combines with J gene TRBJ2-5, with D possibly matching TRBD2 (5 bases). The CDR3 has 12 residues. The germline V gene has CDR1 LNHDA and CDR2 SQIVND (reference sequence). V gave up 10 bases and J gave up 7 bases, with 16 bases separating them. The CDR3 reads CATSGGRATQYF. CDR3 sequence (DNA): TGTGCCACCTCGGGTGGGCGGGCGACCCAGTACTTC.

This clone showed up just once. The CDR3 reads CAVQKGPGSAGELFF. CDR3 nucleotides: TGTGCCGTTCAAAAAGGCCCAGGAAGTGCCGGGGAGCTGTTTTTT. V gene TRBV5-4 combines with J gene TRBJ2-2; D gene uncertain. Trimming removed 10 bases from V and 6 bases from J, with 22 bases in between. CDR1 is SGHNT and CDR2 is YYREEE in the germline V gene (reference sequence). CDR3 length equals 15 residues.

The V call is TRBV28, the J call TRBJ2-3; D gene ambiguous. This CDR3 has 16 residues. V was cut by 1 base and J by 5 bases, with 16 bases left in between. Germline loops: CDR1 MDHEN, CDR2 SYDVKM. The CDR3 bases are TGTGCCAGCAGTTTATTATCGTTATGGATGATAGATACGCAGTATTTT. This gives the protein CASSLLSLWMIDTQYF.

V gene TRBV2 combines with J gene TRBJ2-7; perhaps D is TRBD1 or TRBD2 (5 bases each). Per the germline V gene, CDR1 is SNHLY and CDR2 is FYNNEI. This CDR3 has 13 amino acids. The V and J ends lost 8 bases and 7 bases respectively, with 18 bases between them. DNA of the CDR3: TGTGCCAGCCTCACAGGTCCCCGGACTGAGCAGTACTTC. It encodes CASLTGPRTEQYF.

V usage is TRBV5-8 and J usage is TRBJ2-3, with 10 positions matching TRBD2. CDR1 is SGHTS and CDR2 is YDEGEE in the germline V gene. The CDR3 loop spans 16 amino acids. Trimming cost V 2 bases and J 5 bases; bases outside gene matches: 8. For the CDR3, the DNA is TGTGCCAGCAGCTTATGGCTAGCGGGAGTCGGAGATACGCAGTATTTT. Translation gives CASSLWLAGVGDTQYF.

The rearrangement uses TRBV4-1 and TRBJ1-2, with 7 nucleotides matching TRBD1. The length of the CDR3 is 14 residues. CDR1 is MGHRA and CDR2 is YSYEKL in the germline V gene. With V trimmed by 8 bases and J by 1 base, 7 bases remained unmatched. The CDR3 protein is CASSRDSVNYGYTF. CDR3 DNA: TGCGCCAGCTCAAGGGACAGCGTTAACTATGGCTACACCTTC.